This T cell receptor (beta chain) appears in the sequencing data of a study of CD8+CD57+ T cells in acquired aplastic anemia. The CDR3 is 13 amino acids. V lost 1 base, J lost 3 bases, and 7 bases lay in between. For sequencing, patients were chosen who had shown expansion of CD8+CD57+ cells by flow cytometry. The table lists this clonotype with many counts. The use of genomic DNA as template underpinned the TCR beta VDJ and CDR3 profiling. TCRdb passed the reads through MiXCR, listing each CDR3 protein once. The sample includes some 160,000 distinct CDR3 sequences, over 40% of them seen just once. V usage is TRBV12-3 or TRBV12-4 and J usage is TRBJ2-7, with D unclear. The source material was sorted CD4+, CD8+, or CD8+CD57+ T cells (not recorded which) from PBMCs. The clonotype originates from a human donor with aplastic anemia. CDR3 region: CASSLGPVYEQYF. Here the CDR3 DNA reads TGTGCCAGCAGTTTAGGCCCCGTCTACGAGCAGTACTTC.